This TCR beta chain was sequenced for a study of blood T cells in healthy people across ages. Findings of the study overall: Among T cells, TCR beta diversity per million cells dropped roughly linearly as age rose. Leaving the PBMCs unsorted stopped any conclusive comparison of naive versus antigen-experienced cells.

Using a J-beta primer mix together with a sample-barcoded 5' primer, a second PCR was run for about 6 to 11 cycles. The authors tagged each cDNA molecule using a template-switch adaptor with 12 random nucleotides. One entry per CDR3 protein, called by TCRdb with MiXCR from the 5' RACE reads. The sample lists roughly 800,000 distinct CDR3 sequences, roughly 64% occurring once. The CDR3 totals 13 residues. Trimming shortened V by 6 bases and J by 4 bases, and 11 bases separated the two germline ends. Germline V gene lookup returns CDR1 ENHRY and CDR2 SYGVKD. Comment on this clonotype: Its antigen remains unknown.

Aged roughly 6 to 90, donors were systemically healthy Caucasians from Russia. This rearrangement joins TRBV10-3 to TRBJ2-3; TRBD2 might be the D (5 bases). The source material was blood. This clonotype was sampled from a man aged 25-45 years in good health. In DNA form, the CDR3 reads TGTGCCATCAGCGGGATTGTTCCAGATACGCAGTATTTT. Its translation is CAISGIVPDTQYF.